This T cell receptor beta chain is drawn from a study of blood T cells in healthy people across ages. About the research overall: Template switching captured about one barcoded beta molecule per two T cells.

Then a second PCR, running roughly 7 to 11 cycles, was carried out with a sample-barcoded 5' primer and a J-beta primer mix. TCRdb called the 5' RACE reads again in MiXCR, with one record for every CDR3 protein. The sample has about 930,000 distinct CDR3 sequences; around 29% are singletons. Each donor's blood draw was around 9.2 milliliters of peripheral blood. Germline V CDR1 and CDR2: MDHEN, SYDVKM. The CDR3 is 14 amino acids. The ends were cut back, 3 bases at V and 4 bases at J, with 12 bases in the middle. The same specimen was also included in a second study, on T cells of mothers and their children.

The source of this sequence is a woman aged 40 to 55 in good health. The V gene is TRBV28, the J gene TRBJ1-1, with D possibly matching TRBD1 (5 bases). The source material was blood. DNA of the CDR3: TGTGCCAGCAGTTTGGCGGGGCCGGTCACTGAAGCTTTCTTT. Its protein product is CASSLAGPVTEAFF. The full variable domain, completed using reference TRBV28 and TRBJ1-1, is DVKVTQSSRYLVKRTGEKVFLECVQDMDHENMFWYRQDPGLGLRLIYFSYDVKMKEKGDIPEGYSVSREKKERFSLILESASTNQTSMYLCASSLAGPVTEAFFGQGTRLTVV.